These T cell receptor beta chains were read from a single sample in a study of long-term antiretroviral therapy in people with HIV. Method: immunoSEQ multiplex PCR; TCRdb's copy keeps in-frame clones and lacks some. The sample yields 30,000 to 45,000 clones, more than 80% seen once. The material was unsorted PBMCs, obtained 3.4 years after starting antiretroviral therapy. These receptors were obtained from a man aged 25 to 40 with HIV. CDR3s include the opening cysteine and the closing phenylalanine or tryptophan. D genes are given only for firm matches. Clone size is stated in some rows and not others, as once, few, many or a class when expanded.

size: .
V: TRBV9
D: TRBD1
J: TRBJ1-2
CDR3: CASSVDRGDYGYTF
DNA: TGTGCCAGCAGCGTGGACAGGGGGGACTATGGCTACACCTTC

size: .
V: TRBV18
D: .
J: TRBJ2-5
CDR3: CASSPLDAQETQYF
DNA: TGTGCCAGCTCACCACTAGACGCCCAAGAGACCCAGTACTTC

size: .
V: TRBV5-1
D: .
J: TRBJ1-3
CDR3: CASSLDAGGSGNTIYF
DNA: TGCGCCAGCAGCTTGGATGCAGGAGGCTCTGGAAACACCATATATTTT

size: .
V: TRBV7-9
D: .
J: TRBJ2-2
CDR3: CASSPRGSAGELFF
DNA: TGTGCCAGCAGCCCCCGAGGGTCGGCCGGGGAGCTGTTTTTT

size: .
V: TRBV4-3
D: .
J: TRBJ2-1
CDR3: CASSHQYGEQFF
DNA: TGCGCCAGCAGCCACCAATACGGTGAGCAGTTCTTC

size: once
V: TRBV9
D: .
J: TRBJ1-1
CDR3: CASSTRVNTEAFF
DNA: TGTGCCAGCAGCACCAGGGTGAACACTGAAGCTTTCTTT

size: few
V: TRBV9
D: .
J: TRBJ2-7
CDR3: CASSVALKGEQYF
DNA: TGTGCCAGCAGCGTAGCTCTAAAAGGTGAGCAGTACTTC

size: .
V: TRBV6-5
D: .
J: TRBJ1-1
CDR3: CASSYRRFSGFTEAFF
DNA: TGTGCCAGCAGTTACCGCAGGTTTTCTGGGTTCACTGAAGCTTTCTTT

size: .
V: TRBV15
D: .
J: TRBJ1-1
CDR3: CATSTWTSEAFF
DNA: TGTGCCACCAGCACTTGGACATCAGAAGCTTTCTTT

size: .
V: TRBV27
D: .
J: TRBJ2-7
CDR3: CASSPIGGRSYEQYF
DNA: TGTGCCAGCAGCCCAATTGGTGGGAGGTCCTACGAGCAGTACTTC

size: .
V: TRBV18
D: .
J: TRBJ1-3
CDR3: CASSEFPSSGNTIYF
DNA: TGTGCCAGCTCCGAGTTCCCGAGCTCTGGAAACACCATATATTTT

size: .
V: TRBV18
D: .
J: TRBJ1-5
CDR3: CASSRSVSNQPQHF
DNA: TGTGCCAGCTCACGATCAGTAAGCAATCAGCCCCAGCATTTT

size: .
V: TRBV6-1
D: .
J: TRBJ1-2
CDR3: CASSDRLRTAFYGYTF
DNA: TGTGCCAGCAGTGACCGCCTCAGGACAGCCTTCTATGGCTACACCTTC

size: .
V: TRBV7-7
D: .
J: TRBJ2-7
CDR3: CASSHNRISYEQYF
DNA: TGTGCTAGCAGCCACAACCGAATCTCCTACGAGCAGTACTTC

size: .
V: TRBV7-2
D: .
J: TRBJ1-1
CDR3: CASSLAVQGTVANTEAFF
DNA: TGTGCCAGCAGCTTAGCGGTGCAGGGAACGGTGGCGAACACTGAAGCTTTCTTT

size: .
V: TRBV25-1
D: TRBD1
J: TRBJ1-1
CDR3: CASSGNRGPKNTEAFF
DNA: TGTGCCAGCAGTGGGAACAGGGGGCCCAAGAACACTGAAGCTTTCTTT

size: .
V: TRBV5-1
D: .
J: TRBJ2-5
CDR3: CASSQGRGGETQYF
DNA: TGCGCCAGCAGCCAAGGGAGAGGGGGGGAGACCCAGTACTTC

size: .
V: TRBV7-8
D: .
J: TRBJ2-3
CDR3: CASSPREPDTQYF
DNA: TGTGCCAGCAGTCCTAGGGAGCCAGATACGCAGTATTTT

size: .
V: TRBV4-3
D: .
J: TRBJ1-5
CDR3: CASSQAHAGLQPQHF
DNA: TGCGCCAGCAGCCAAGCGCATGCCGGGTTGCAGCCCCAGCATTTT

size: .
V: TRBV28
D: .
J: TRBJ1-5
CDR3: CASRPPGGNQPQHF
DNA: TGTGCCAGCAGGCCTCCAGGCGGCAATCAGCCCCAGCATTTT

size: .
V: TRBV5-1
D: TRBD2
J: TRBJ2-7
CDR3: CASSGGGVRPYEQYF
DNA: TGCGCCAGCAGCGGGGGGGGAGTTCGCCCCTACGAGCAGTACTTC

size: .
V: TRBV5-4
D: .
J: TRBJ1-2
CDR3: CASSSPGAENYGYTF
DNA: TGTGCCAGCAGCTCCCCGGGGGCGGAGAACTATGGCTACACCTTC

size: few
V: TRBV5-1
D: .
J: TRBJ1-5
CDR3: CASSATGHQPQHF
DNA: TGCGCCAGCAGCGCCACAGGGCATCAGCCCCAGCATTTT

size: .
V: TRBV10-3
D: TRBD2
J: TRBJ2-1
CDR3: CAISDWKRGSYNEQFF
DNA: TGTGCCATCAGTGATTGGAAGCGGGGTTCCTACAATGAGCAGTTCTTC

size: .
V: TRBV7-2
D: .
J: TRBJ2-2
CDR3: CASSLSGGNTGELFF
DNA: TGTGCCAGCAGCTTATCCGGGGGGAACACCGGGGAGCTGTTTTTT

size: .
V: TRBV5-1
D: TRBD1
J: TRBJ2-7
CDR3: CASSPGQGNYEQYF
DNA: TGCGCCAGCAGCCCAGGACAGGGTAACTACGAGCAGTACTTC

size: few
V: TRBV5-6
D: TRBD2
J: TRBJ2-7
CDR3: CASSLRLAGEDEQYF
DNA: TGTGCCAGCAGCTTGAGACTAGCGGGAGAAGATGAGCAGTACTTC

size: .
V: TRBV10-1
D: TRBD2
J: TRBJ2-2
CDR3: CASRGLAGGPGELFF
DNA: TGCGCCAGCAGAGGACTAGCGGGCGGTCCCGGGGAGCTGTTTTTT

size: .
V: TRBV2
D: TRBD1
J: TRBJ2-7
CDR3: CASSRTGSSYEQYF
DNA: TGTGCCAGCAGTCGGACAGGGTCGTCCTACGAGCAGTACTTC

size: .
V: TRBV29-1
D: TRBD1
J: TRBJ1-1
CDR3: CSVLTGLNTEAFF
DNA: TGCAGCGTTCTGACAGGGCTGAACACTGAAGCTTTCTTT

size: .
V: TRBV27
D: .
J: TRBJ2-3
CDR3: CASSSTDTQYF
DNA: TGTGCCAGCAGTTCCACAGATACGCAGTATTTT

size: .
V: TRBV27
D: TRBD2
J: TRBJ2-1
CDR3: CASSWTSAGEQFF
DNA: TGTGCCAGCAGTTGGACTAGCGCCGGTGAGCAGTTCTTC

size: .
V: TRBV7-9
D: .
J: TRBJ2-1
CDR3: CASSRWIRPGSNEQFF
DNA: TGTGCCAGCAGCCGTTGGATTCGGCCAGGCTCCAATGAGCAGTTCTTC